This note documents a single T cell receptor (beta chain) sequence. Antigen specificity is unknown. The sample comes from a study of T cell responses to AZD1222 COVID-19 vaccine. Overall study results and limits: Spike-wide vaccine-associated CD4 TCRs dominated at 160-218 and 743-854.

Libraries were prepared by immunoSEQ multiplex PCR; TCRdb keeps only in-frame clonotypes and omits some of them. The sample holds some 200,000 clones, 90% to 95% seen once. Trimming left V 2 bases short and J 5 bases short, with 24 bases between. Germline V gene data show CDR1 as SGHVS and CDR2 as FQNEAQ. CDR3 length: 18 residues. J is TRBJ1-2 and V is TRBV7-8; maybe TRBD1 (5 bases). The receptor's source is an adult in good health. Sequencing used peripheral blood, obtained on day 0 of AZD1222 vaccination. The CDR3: CASSLIISTGAQPYGYTF. In DNA, the CDR3 is TGTGCCAGCAGCTTAATCATTTCGACCGGGGCCCAACCTTATGGCTACACCTTC.